Listed below are T cell receptor beta chains from one sample, sequenced in a study of blood T cell repertoires in COVID-19. TCRdb keeps only in-frame clones here, not all; method: immunoSEQ multiplex PCR. The sample includes some 96,000 clones, around 78% of them seen just once. The sequenced sample consisted of peripheral blood. These receptors were taken from a human donor in a cohort sampled during active COVID-19. CDR3s include the opening cysteine and the closing phenylalanine or tryptophan. The order of the fields is V gene, D gene, J gene, clone size, CDR3 DNA, CDR3 protein. The D gene is left open where the match is weak. Expanded clones are given a class, and other clones once, few, many or no size at all.

TRBV24-1,TRBD2,TRBJ2-5,NA,TGTGCCACCAGTGTTGCGGGGGGTCAGGAGACCCAGTACTTC,CATSVAGGQETQYF
TRBV24-1,TRBD2,TRBJ2-1,NA,TGTGCCACCAGTGATCCGGGACTAGCGGGAGGAATAGGCTACAATGAGCAGTTCTTC,CATSDPGLAGGIGYNEQFF
TRBV30,NA,TRBJ2-3,NA,TGTGCCTGGAGTGTAGTGGGGCGGACAGATACGCAGTATTTT,CAWSVVGRTDTQYF
TRBV5-4,TRBD1,TRBJ1-2,NA,TGTGCCAGCAGCCCGGGGGACAGGTATTTAGGCTACACCTTC,CASSPGDRYLGYTF
TRBV7-9,TRBD1,TRBJ2-2,NA,TGTGCCAGCAGCTTTCTTAGGGGGCAAACCGGGGAGCTGTTTTTT,CASSFLRGQTGELFF
TRBV6-6,NA,TRBJ1-5,few,TGTGCCAGCAGTCCGCGAGAGTTGGCAGGGGCCATTCAGCCCCAGCATTTT,CASSPRELAGAIQPQHF
TRBV2,NA,TRBJ2-1,NA,TGTGCCAGCGTTCAGGCAGGGAATGAGCAGTTCTTC,CASVQAGNEQFF
TRBV6-5,NA,TRBJ2-3,NA,TGTGCCAGCATGGCTAGCTTTGCCGCAGATACGCAGTATTTT,CASMASFAADTQYF
TRBV19,TRBD1,TRBJ1-5,few,TGTGCCAGTAGTCTTGGACAGGGACAGCCCCAGCATTTT,CASSLGQGQPQHF
TRBV27,NA,TRBJ1-1,NA,TGTGCCAGCAGTTTATCTCGGAACACTGAAGCTTTCTTT,CASSLSRNTEAFF
TRBV6-5,TRBD2,TRBJ2-3,NA,TGTGCCAGCACCGACAGCGGGAGGGGCACAGATACGCAGTATTTT,CASTDSGRGTDTQYF
TRBV7-9,TRBD1,TRBJ2-2,few,TGTGCCATGGACAGGGGATACTTGACCGGGGAGCTGTTTTTT,CAMDRGYLTGELFF
TRBV27,NA,TRBJ2-6,NA,TGTGCCAGCAGCCCCTATCACGGGGCCAACGTCCTGACTTTC,CASSPYHGANVLTF
TRBV5-1,NA,TRBJ2-2,NA,TGCGCCAGCAGCTTGGAACAGGGAGCCGGGGAGCTGTTTTTT,CASSLEQGAGELFF
TRBV28,TRBD1,TRBJ1-5,few,TGTGCCAGCTGCGGGACAGGGGCCCAGCCCCAGCATTTT,CASCGTGAQPQHF
TRBV5-1,NA,TRBJ1-1,NA,TGCGCCAGCAGCTTGACCAACAGGTGGGGCACTGAAGCTTTCTTT,CASSLTNRWGTEAFF